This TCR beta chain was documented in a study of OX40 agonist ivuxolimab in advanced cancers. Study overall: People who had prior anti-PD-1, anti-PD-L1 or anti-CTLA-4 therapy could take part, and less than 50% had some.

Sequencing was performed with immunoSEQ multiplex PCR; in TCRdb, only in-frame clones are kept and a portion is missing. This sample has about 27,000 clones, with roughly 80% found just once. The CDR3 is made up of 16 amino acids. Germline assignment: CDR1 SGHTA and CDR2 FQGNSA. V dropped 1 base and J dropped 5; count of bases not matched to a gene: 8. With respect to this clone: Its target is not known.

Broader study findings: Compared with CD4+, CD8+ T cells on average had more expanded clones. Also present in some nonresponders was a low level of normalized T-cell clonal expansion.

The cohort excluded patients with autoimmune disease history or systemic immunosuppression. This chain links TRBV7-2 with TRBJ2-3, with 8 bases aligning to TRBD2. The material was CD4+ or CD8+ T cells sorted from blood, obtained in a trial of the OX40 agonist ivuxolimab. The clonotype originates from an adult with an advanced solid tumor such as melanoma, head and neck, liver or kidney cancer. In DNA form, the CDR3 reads TGTGCCAGCAGCTTAGTGGGGCTTGCGGGGGGAGATACGCAGTATTTT. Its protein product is CASSLVGLAGGDTQYF. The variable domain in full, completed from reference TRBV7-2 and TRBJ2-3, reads GAGVSQSPSNKVTEKGKDVELRCDPISGHTALYWYRQSLGQGLEFLIYFQGNSAPDKSGLPSDRFSAERTGGSVSTLTIQRTQQEDSAVYLCASSLVGLAGGDTQYFGPGTRLTVL.